This TCR beta chain is from a study of cytomegalovirus exposure and HLA in healthy donors. Regarding the study as a whole: A missense variant in DCLRE1C was later tied to TCR beta V- and J-gene trimming. A previous analysis found most TCR beta V segments productive roughly 87% or roughly 30% of the time. A later look showed TCR association rates differing by HLA locus, highest for DRB1 and lowest for HLA-C.

This PCR relied on a set of 60 Vbeta primers and 13 Jbeta primers. Measured with immunoSEQ multiplex PCR; TCRdb has only the in-frame clones, and not every one. The sample consists of 150,000 to 200,000 clones, 83% of them appearing once. Per germline, CDR1 LNHDA and CDR2 SQIVND (reference sequence). Germline trimming cut 6 bases from V and 2 bases from J; bases unmatched to any gene: 6. This CDR3 is 15 amino acids long. The table lists this clone with a count of one. Antigen specificity is unknown. This chain joins TRBV19 and TRBJ1-5; 8 bases align to TRBD1. This receptor was taken from a man aged 50-60 years in good health and CMV-seropositive. The sequenced material came from PBMCs. The CDR3: CASSSTGGGNQPQHF. The CDR3 coding sequence is TGTGCCAGTAGCTCAACAGGGGGTGGCAATCAGCCCCAGCATTTT.